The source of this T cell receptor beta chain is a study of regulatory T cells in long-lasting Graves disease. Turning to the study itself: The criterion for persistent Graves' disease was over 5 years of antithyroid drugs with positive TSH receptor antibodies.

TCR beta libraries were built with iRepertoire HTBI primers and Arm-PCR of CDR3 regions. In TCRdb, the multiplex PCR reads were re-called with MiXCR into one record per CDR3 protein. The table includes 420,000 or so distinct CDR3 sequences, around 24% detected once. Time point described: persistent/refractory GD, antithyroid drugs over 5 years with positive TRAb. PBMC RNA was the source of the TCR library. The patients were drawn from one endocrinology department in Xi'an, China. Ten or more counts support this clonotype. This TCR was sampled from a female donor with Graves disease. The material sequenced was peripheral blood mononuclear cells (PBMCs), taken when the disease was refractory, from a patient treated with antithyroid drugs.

CDR3 residues: CASSDRGGETQYF. CDR3 sequence (DNA): TGTGCCAGCAGCGACCGAGGGGGGGAGACCCAGTACTTC. The chain recombines TRBV4-2 with TRBJ2-5; D may match TRBD1 or TRBD2 (6 bases each). The CDR3 is made up of 13 amino acids. Germline V gene data show CDR1 as LGHNA and CDR2 as YNFKEQ. The V end was cut by 5 bases, the J end by 5 bases, with 12 bases between.